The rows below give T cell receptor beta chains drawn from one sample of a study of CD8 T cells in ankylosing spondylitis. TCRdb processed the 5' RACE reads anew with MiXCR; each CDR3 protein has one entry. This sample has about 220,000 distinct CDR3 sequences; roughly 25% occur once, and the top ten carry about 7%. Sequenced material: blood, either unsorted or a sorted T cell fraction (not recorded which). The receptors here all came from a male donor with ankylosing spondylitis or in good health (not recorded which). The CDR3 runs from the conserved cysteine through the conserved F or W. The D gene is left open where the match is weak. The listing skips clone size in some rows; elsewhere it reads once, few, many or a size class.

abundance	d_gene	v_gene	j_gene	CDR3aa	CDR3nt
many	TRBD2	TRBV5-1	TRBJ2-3	CASSLAGGITDTQYF	TGCGCCAGCAGTCTAGCGGGAGGGATCACAGATACGCAGTATTTT
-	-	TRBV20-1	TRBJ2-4	CSARDNGAKNIQYF	TGCAGTGCTAGAGATAATGGGGCCAAAAACATTCAGTACTTC
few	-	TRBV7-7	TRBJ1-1	CASSSNQNTEAFF	TGTGCTAGCAGCTCCAACCAGAACACTGAAGCTTTCTTT
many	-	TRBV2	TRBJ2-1	CASSNSGNYNEQFF	TGTGCCAGCAGTAATAGCGGCAACTACAATGAGCAGTTCTTC
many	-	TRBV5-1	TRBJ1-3	CASSLMAVNSGNTIYF	TGCGCCAGCAGCTTGATGGCGGTGAACTCTGGAAACACCATATATTTT
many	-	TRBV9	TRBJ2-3	CASSALNTDTQYF	TGTGCCAGCAGCGCCCTGAACACAGATACGCAGTATTTT
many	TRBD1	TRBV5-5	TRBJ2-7	CASSHAGTGVYEQYF	TGTGCCAGCAGCCATGCCGGGACAGGGGTGTACGAGCAGTACTTC
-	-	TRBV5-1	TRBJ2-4	CASSLGQVQVSAKNIQYF	TGCGCCAGCAGCTTGGGACAGGTCCAAGTATCCGCCAAAAACATTCAGTACTTC
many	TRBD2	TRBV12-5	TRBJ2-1	CASGSIAGHEQFF	TGTGCTAGTGGTTCTATAGCGGGGCATGAGCAGTTCTTC
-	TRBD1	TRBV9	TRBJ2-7	CASTRTGVPHEQYF	TGTGCCAGCACCAGGACAGGGGTTCCCCACGAGCAGTACTTC
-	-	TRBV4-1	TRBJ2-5	CASRGQTLYF	TGCGCCAGCAGAGGACAGACCTTGTACTTC
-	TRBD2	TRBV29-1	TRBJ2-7	CSVEEGGRGYEQYF	TGCAGCGTTGAGGAGGGAGGGAGGGGCTACGAGCAGTACTTC